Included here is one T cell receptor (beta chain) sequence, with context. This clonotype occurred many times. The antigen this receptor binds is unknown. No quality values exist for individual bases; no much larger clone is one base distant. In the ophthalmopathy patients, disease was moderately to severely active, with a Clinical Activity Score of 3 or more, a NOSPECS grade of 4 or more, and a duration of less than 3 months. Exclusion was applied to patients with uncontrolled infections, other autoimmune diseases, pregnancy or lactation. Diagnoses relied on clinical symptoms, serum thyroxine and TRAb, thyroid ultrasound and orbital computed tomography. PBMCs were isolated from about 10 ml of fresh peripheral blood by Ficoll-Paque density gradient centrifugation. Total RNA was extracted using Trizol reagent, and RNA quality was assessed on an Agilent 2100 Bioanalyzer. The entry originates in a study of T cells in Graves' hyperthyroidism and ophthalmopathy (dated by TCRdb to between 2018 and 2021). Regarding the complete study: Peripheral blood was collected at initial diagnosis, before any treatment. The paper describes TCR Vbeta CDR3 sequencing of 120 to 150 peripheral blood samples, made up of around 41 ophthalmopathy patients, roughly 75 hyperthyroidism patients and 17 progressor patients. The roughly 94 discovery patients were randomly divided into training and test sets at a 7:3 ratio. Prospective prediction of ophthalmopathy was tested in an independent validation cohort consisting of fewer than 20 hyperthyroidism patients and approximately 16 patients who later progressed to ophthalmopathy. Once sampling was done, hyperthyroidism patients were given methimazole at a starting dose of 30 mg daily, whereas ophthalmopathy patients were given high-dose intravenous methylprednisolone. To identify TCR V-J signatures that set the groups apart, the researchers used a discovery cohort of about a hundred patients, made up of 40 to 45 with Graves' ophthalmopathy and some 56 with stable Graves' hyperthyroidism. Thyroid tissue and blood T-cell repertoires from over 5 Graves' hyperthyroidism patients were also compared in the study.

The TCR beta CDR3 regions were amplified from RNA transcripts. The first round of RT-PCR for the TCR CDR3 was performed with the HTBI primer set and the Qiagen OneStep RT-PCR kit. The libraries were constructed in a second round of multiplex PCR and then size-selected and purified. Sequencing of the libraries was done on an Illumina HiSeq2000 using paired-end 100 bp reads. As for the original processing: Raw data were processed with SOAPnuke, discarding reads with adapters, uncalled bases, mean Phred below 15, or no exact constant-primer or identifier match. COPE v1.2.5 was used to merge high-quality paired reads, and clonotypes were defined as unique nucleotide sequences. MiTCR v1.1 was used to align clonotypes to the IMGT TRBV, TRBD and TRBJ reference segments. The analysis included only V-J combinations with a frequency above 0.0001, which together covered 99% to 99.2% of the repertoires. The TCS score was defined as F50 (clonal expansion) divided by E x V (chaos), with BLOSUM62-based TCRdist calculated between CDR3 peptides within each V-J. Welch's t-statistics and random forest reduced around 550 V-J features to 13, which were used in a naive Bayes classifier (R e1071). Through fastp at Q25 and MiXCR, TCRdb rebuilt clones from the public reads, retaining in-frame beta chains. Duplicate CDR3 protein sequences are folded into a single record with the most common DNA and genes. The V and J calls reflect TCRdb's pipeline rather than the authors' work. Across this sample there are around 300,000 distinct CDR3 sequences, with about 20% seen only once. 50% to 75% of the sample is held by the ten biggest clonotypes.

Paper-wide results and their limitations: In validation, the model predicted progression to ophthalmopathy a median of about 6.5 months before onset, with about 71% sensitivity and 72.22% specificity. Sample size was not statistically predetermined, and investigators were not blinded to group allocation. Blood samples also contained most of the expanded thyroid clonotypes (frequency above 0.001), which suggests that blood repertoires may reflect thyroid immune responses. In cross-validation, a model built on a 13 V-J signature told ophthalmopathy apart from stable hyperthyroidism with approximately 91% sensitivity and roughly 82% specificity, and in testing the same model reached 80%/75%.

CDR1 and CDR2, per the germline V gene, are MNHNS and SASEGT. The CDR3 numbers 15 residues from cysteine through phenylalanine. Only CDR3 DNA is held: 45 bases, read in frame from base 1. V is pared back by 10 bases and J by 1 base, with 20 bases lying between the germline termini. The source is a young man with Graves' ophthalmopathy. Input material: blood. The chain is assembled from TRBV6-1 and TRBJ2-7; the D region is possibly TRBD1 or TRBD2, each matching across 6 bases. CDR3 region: CATRGLGGASYEQYF. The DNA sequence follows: TGTGCCACCCGGGGACTGGGGGGCGCGTCCTACGAGCAGTACTTC.